This T cell receptor (beta chain) was documented in a study of graft-versus-host responses after intestinal transplantation. Study details: Anti-thymocyte globulin served as induction for all recipients, who then took tacrolimus and steroids for three to four years.

The germline V and J ends were trimmed by 5 bases and 7 bases, with 29 bases remaining between them. Per the germline V gene, CDR1 is MNHEY and CDR2 is SMNVEV (reference sequence). The CDR3 is made up of 18 amino acids. Using immunoSEQ multiplex PCR, the repertoire was profiled, and TCRdb retains in-frame clones only, with some absent. The table includes 100,000 to 120,000 clones, around 93% detected once. Comments on this clone: What it binds is not known.

General observations from the study: With peak circulating GvH clone levels came an association with early post-transplant HvG declines. GvH clones were found in recipient marrow; some appeared first in ileum or blood.

The specimen was unstimulated CD8+ T cells sorted from spleen or lymph node cells, collected before intestinal transplant. The chain has TRBV27 and TRBJ2-5; perhaps TRBD2 as D (6 bases). The sequence was collected from a human donor who received an intestinal transplant. The chain's CDR3 is CASSRRPRGVGTEGTQYF. Here the CDR3 DNA reads TGTGCCAGCAGTAGGAGGCCACGTGGGGTAGGGACGGAGGGGACCCAGTACTTC.